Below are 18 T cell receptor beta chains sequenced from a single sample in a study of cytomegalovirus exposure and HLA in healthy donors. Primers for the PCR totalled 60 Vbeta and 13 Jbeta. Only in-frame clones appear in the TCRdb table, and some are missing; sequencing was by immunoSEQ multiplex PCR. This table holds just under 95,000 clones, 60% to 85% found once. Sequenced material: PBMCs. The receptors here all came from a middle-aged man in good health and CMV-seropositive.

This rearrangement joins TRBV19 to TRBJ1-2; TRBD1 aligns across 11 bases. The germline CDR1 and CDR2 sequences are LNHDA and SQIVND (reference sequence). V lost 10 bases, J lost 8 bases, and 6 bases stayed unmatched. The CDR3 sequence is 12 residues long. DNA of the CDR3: TGTGCCACTTGGGACAGGGGGAAGGGCTACACCTTC. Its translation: CATWDRGKGYTF.

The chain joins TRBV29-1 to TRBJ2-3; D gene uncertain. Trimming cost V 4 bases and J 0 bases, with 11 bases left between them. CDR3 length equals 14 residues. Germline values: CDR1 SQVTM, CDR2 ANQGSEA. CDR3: CSVGSYFSTDTQYF. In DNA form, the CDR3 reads TGCAGCGTTGGAAGTTACTTTAGCACAGATACGCAGTATTTT.

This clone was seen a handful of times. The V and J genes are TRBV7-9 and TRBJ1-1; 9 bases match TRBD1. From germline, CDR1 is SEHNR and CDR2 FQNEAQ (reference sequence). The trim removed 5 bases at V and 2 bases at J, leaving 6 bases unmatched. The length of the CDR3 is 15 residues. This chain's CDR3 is CASSGWDRENTEAFF. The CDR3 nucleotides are TGTGCCAGCAGCGGATGGGACAGGGAAAACACTGAAGCTTTCTTT.

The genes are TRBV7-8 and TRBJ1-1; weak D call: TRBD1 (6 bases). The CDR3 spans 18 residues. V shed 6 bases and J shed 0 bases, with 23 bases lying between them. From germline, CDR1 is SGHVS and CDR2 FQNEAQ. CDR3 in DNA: TGTGCCAGCAGACCCGACAGGTTAGCGTTCCTCATGAACACTGAAGCTTTCTTT. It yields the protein CASRPDRLAFLMNTEAFF.

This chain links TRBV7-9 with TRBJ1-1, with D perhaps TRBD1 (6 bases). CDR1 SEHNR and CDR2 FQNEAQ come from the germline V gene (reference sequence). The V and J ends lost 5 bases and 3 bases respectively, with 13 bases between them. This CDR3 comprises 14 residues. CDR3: CASSRTDSDTEAFF. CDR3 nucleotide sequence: TGTGCCAGCAGCCGAACGGACAGTGACACTGAAGCTTTCTTT.

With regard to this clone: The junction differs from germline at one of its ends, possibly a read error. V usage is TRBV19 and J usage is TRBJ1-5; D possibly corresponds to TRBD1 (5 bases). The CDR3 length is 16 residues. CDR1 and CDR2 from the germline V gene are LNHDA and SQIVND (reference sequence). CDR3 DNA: TGTGCCAGTAGTATATTTAAGGGGCTGGGCAATCAGCCCCAGAATTTT. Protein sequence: CASSIFKGLGNQPQNF. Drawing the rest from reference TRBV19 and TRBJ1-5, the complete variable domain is DGGITQSPKYLFRKEGQNVTLSCEQNLNHDAMYWYRQDPGQGLRLIYYSQIVNDFQKGDIAEGYSVSREKKESFPLTVTSAQKNPTAFYLCASSIFKGLGNQPQNFGDGTRLSIL.

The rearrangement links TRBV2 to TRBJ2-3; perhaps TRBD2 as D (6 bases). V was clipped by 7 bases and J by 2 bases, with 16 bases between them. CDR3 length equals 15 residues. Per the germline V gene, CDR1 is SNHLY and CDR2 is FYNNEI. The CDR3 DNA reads TGTGCCAGCATCCGGGGGATCCCTTACACAGATACGCAGTATTTT. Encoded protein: CASIRGIPYTDTQYF.

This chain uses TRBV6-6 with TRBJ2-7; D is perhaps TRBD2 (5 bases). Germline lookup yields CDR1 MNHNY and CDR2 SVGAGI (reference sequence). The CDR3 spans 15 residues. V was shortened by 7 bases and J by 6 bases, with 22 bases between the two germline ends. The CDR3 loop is CASTPGSDGKAEQYF. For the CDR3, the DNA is TGTGCCAGCACCCCCGGGTCGGACGGGAAGGCCGAGCAGTACTTC.

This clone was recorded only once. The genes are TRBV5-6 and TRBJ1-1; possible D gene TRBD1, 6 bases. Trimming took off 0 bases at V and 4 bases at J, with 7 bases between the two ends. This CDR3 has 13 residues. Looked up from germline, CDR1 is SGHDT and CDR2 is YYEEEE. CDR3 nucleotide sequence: TGTGCCAGCAGCTTGGGAGGGGGCACTGAAGCTTTCTTT. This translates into CASSLGGGTEAFF.

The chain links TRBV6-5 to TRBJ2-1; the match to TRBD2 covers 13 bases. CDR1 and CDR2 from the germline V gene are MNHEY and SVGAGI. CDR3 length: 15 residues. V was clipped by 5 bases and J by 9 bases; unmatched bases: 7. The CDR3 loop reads CASSATSGGWGEQFF. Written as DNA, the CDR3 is TGTGCCAGCAGTGCGACTAGCGGGGGGTGGGGTGAGCAGTTCTTC.

The CDR3 loop reads CASSVQQGAVISYEQYF. CDR3 in DNA: TGTGCCAGCAGCGTACAACAGGGGGCAGTTATCTCCTACGAGCAGTACTTC. This chain uses TRBV9 with TRBJ2-7; TRBD1 matches 9 bases. The V and J ends lost 1 base and 0 bases, in that order; junction bases with no gene match: 8. Germline V gives CDR1 SGDLS, CDR2 YYNGEE. The CDR3 contains 17 residues.

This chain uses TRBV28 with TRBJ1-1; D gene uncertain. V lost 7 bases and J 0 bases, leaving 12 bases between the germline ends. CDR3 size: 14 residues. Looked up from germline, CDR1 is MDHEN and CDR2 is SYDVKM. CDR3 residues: CASTLPGMNTEAFF. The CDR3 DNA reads TGTGCCAGCACCTTGCCAGGCATGAACACTGAAGCTTTCTTT.

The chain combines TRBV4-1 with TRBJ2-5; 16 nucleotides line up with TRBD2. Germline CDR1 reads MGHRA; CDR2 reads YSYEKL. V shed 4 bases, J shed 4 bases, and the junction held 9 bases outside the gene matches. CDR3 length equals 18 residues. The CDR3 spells CASSPYGTSGGAGETQYF. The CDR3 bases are TGCGCCAGCAGCCCATACGGGACTAGCGGGGGGGCCGGAGAGACCCAGTACTTC.

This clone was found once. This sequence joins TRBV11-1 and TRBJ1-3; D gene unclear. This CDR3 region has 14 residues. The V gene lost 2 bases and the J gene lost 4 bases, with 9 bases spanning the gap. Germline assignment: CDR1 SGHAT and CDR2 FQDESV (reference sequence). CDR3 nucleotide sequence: TGTGCCAGCAGCTTACGGAGACTGGGAAACACCATATATTTT. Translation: CASSLRRLGNTIYF.

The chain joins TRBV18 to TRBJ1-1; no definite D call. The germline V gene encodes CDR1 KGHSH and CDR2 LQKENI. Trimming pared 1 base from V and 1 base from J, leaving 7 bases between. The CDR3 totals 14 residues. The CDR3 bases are TGTGCCAGCTCACCACGTCTGGCGAACACTGAAGCTTTCTTT. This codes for CASSPRLANTEAFF.

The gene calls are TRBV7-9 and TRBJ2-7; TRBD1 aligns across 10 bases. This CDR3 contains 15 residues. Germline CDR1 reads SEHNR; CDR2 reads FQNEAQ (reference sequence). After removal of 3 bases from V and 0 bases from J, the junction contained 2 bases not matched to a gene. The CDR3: CASSFRTGGSYEQYF. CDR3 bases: TGTGCCAGCAGCTTCAGGACAGGGGGCTCCTACGAGCAGTACTTC.

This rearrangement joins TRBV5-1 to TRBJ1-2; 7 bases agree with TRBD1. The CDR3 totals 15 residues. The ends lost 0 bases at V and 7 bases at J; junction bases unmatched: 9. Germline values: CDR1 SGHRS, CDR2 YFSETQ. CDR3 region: CASSLELGAGGGYTF. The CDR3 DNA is TGCGCCAGCAGCTTGGAATTGGGGGCAGGGGGTGGCTACACCTTC. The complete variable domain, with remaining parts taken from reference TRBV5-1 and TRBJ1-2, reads KAGVTQTPRYLIKTRGQQVTLSCSPISGHRSVSWYQQTPGQGLQFLFEYFSETQRNKGNFPGRFSGRQFSNSRSEMNVSTLELGDSALYLCASSLELGAGGGYTFGSGTRLTVV.

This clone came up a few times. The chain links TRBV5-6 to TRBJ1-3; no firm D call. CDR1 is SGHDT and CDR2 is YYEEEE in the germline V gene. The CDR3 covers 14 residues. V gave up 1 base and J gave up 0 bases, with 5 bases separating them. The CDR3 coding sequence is TGTGCCAGCAGCTTGCAGTTCTCTGGAAACACCATATATTTT. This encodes CASSLQFSGNTIYF.